This section outlines one T cell receptor (beta chain) sequence together with its context. Its antigen is currently unknown. One end of the junction is discordant with germline, which a read error may explain. Assay used: immunoSEQ multiplex PCR; TCRdb lists only in-frame clones, some missing. In the table there are 150,000 or so clones, roughly 84% of which are singletons. The data were taken from a study of cytotoxic CD8 clonotypes in ibrutinib-treated CLL. The study's findings and limits: Contraction or stability on treatment characterized the public clonotypes, which were uncommon.

The specimen was PBMCs, collected at disease progression, from a patient treated with ibrutinib. The clonotype comes from a human donor with chronic lymphocytic leukemia.

The CDR3 DNA is TGCAGCGTTGAGAAGGGGCAGGCGAAGACCGGGGAGCTGTTTTTT. Amino acids: CSVEKGQAKTGELFF. The chain combines TRBV29-1 with TRBJ2-2; D perhaps matches TRBD1 (5 bases). The CDR3 is made up of 15 amino acids. Germline V gene sequence: CDR1 SQVTM, CDR2 ANQGSEA.